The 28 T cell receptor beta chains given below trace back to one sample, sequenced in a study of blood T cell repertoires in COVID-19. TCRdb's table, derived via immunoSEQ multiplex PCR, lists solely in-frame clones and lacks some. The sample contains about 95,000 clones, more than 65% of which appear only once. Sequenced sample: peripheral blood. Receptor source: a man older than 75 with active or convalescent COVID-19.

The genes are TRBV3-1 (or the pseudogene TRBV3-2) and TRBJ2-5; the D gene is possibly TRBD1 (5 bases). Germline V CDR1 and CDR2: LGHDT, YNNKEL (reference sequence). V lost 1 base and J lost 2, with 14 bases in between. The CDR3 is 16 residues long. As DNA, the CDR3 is TGTGCCAGCAGCCAAGCCCCGGCAAGGGGTCAAGAGACCCAGTACTTC. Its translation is CASSQAPARGQETQYF.

This chain's CDR3 is CSGARQGDINEQFF. CDR3 DNA: TGCAGCGGTGCACGACAGGGGGATATCAATGAGCAGTTCTTC. The rearrangement joins TRBV29-1 to TRBJ2-1; 9 bases are shared with TRBD1. CDR1 is SQVTM, CDR2 ANQGSEA, per germline. This CDR3 has 14 residues. The V and J ends lost 7 bases and 6 bases, in that order; junction bases with no gene match: 10.

The DNA of the CDR3 is TGTGCCATCAGTGAGTTCGGGACAGGGTCAGGGCAAGAGACCCAGTACTTC. Its translation is CAISEFGTGSGQETQYF. V and J are TRBV10-3 and TRBJ2-5; 9 positions agree with TRBD1. Looked up from germline, CDR1 is ENHRY and CDR2 is SYGVKD. The V and J ends lost 1 base and 2 bases, in that order; junction bases with no gene match: 8. The CDR3 covers 17 residues.

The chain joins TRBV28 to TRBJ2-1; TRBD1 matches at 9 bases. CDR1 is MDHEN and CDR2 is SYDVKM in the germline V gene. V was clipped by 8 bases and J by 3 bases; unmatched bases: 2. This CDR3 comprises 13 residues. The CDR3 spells CASRTGDYNEQFF. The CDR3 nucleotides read TGTGCCAGCCGGACAGGGGACTACAATGAGCAGTTCTTC.

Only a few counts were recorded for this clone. The CDR3 DNA reads as TGTGCCAGCAGCGTAGAGACGGGCTCTGGAAACACCATATATTTT. Translating gives CASSVETGSGNTIYF. The chain is built from TRBV9 and TRBJ1-3; D ambiguous. The CDR3 has 15 amino acids. The germline gives CDR1 SGDLS, CDR2 YYNGEE. Trimming stripped 0 bases from V and 0 bases from J, with 7 bases between.

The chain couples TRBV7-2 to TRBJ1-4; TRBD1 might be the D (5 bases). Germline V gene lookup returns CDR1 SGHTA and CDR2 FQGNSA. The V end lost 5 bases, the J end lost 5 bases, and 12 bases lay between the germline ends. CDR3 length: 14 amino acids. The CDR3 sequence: CASSKTARNEKLFF. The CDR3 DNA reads TGTGCCAGCAGCAAGACAGCAAGAAATGAAAAACTGTTTTTT.

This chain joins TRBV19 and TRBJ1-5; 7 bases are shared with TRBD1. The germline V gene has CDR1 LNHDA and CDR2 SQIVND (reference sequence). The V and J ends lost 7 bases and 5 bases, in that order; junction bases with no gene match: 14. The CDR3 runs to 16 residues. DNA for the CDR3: TGTGCCAGTAAACTGAACTACAGGGGAGGCCATCAGCCCCAGCATTTT. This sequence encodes CASKLNYRGGHQPQHF.

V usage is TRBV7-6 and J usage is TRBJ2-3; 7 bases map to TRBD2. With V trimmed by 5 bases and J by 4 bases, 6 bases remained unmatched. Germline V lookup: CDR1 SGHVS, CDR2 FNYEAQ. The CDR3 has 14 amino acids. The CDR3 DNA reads TGTGCCAGCAGCCCCCGGGGGGATCCAGATACGCAGTATTTT. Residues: CASSPRGDPDTQYF.

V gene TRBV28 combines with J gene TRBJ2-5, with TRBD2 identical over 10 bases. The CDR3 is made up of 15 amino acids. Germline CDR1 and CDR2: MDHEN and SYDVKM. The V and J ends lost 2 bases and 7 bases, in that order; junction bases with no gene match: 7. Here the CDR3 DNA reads TGTGCCAGCAGTTTACCTAGCGGGGGTAGGGGGACCCAGTACTTC. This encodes CASSLPSGGRGTQYF.

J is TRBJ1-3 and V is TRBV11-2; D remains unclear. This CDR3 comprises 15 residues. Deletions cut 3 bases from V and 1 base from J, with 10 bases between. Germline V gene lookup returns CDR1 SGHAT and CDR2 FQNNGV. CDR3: CASSFTRVSGNTIYF. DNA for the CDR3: TGTGCCAGCAGCTTTACTCGGGTTTCTGGAAACACCATATATTTT.

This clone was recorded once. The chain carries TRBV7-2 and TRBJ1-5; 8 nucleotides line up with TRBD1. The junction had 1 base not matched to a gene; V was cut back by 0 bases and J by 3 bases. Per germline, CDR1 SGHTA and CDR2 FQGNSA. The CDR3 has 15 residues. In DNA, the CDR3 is TGTGCCAGCAGCTTAGCGGACAGGGACAATCAGCCCCAGCATTTT. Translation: CASSLADRDNQPQHF. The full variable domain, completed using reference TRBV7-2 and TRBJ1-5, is GAGVSQSPSNKVTEKGKDVELRCDPISGHTALYWYRQSLGQGLEFLIYFQGNSAPDKSGLPSDRFSAERTGGSVSTLTIQRTQQEDSAVYLCASSLADRDNQPQHFGDGTRLSIL.

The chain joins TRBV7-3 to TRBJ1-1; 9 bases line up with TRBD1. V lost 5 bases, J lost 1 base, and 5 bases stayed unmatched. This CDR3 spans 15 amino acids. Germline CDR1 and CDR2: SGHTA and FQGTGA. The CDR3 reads CASSPGTGTNTEAFF. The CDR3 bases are TGTGCCAGCAGCCCCGGGACAGGGACGAACACTGAAGCTTTCTTT.

This CDR3 reads CASSLRSGSYNEQFF. DNA of the CDR3: TGTGCCAGCAGCCTCCGGTCGGGGTCCTACAATGAGCAGTTCTTC. The chain joins TRBV7-9 to TRBJ2-1, with a tentative D call TRBD2 (5 bases). Trimming removed 5 bases from V and 1 base from J, with 12 bases in between. This CDR3 spans 15 amino acids. Per germline, CDR1 SEHNR and CDR2 FQNEAQ (reference sequence).

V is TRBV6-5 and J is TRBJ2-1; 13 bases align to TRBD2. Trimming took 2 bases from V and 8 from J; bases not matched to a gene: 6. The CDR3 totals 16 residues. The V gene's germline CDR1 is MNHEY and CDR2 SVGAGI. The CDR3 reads CASSYRTSGGRDEQFF. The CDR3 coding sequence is TGTGCCAGCAGTTACCGGACTAGCGGGGGAAGGGATGAGCAGTTCTTC.

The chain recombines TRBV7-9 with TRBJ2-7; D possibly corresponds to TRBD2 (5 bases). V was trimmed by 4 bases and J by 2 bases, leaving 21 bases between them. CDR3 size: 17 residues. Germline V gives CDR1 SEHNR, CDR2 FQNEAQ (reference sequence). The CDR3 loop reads CASSSGHGVDGAYEQYF. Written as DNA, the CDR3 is TGTGCCAGCAGCTCGGGCCATGGAGTCGACGGGGCCTACGAGCAGTACTTC.

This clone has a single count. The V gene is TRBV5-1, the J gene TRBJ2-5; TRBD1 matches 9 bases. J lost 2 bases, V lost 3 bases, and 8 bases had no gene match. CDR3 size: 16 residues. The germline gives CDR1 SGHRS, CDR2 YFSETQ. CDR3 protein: CASSSGTGFGQETQYF. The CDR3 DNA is TGCGCCAGCAGCTCCGGGACAGGGTTTGGTCAAGAGACCCAGTACTTC.

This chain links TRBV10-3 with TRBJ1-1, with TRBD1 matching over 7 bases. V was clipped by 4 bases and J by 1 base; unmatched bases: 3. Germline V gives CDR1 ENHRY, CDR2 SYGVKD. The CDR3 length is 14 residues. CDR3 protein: CAISGDRGNTEAFF. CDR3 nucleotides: TGTGCCATCAGTGGGGACAGAGGGAACACTGAAGCTTTCTTT.

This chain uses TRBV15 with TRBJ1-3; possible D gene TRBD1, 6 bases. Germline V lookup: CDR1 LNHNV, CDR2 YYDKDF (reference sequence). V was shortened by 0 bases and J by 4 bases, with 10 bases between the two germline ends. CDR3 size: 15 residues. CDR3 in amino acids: CATSRDQGHGNTIYF. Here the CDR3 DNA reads TGTGCCACCAGCAGAGATCAGGGACACGGAAACACCATATATTTT.

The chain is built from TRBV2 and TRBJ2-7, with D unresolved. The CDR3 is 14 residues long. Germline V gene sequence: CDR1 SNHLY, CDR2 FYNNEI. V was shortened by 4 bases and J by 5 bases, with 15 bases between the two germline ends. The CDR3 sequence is CASSVDTSYDEQYF. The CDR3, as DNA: TGTGCCAGCAGTGTTGATACCAGTTACGACGAGCAGTACTTC. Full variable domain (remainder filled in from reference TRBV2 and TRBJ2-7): EPEVTQTPSHQVTQMGQEVILRCVPISNHLYFYWYRQILGQKVEFLVSFYNNEISEKSEIFDDQFSVERPDGSNFTLKIRSTKLEDSAMYFCASSVDTSYDEQYFGPGTRLTVT.

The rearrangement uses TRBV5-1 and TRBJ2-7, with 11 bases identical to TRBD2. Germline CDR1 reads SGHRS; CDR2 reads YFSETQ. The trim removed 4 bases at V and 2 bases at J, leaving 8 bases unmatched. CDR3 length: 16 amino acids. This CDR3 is CASSPRTSGPTYEQYF. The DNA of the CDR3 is TGCGCCAGCAGCCCCAGGACTAGCGGGCCAACCTACGAGCAGTACTTC.

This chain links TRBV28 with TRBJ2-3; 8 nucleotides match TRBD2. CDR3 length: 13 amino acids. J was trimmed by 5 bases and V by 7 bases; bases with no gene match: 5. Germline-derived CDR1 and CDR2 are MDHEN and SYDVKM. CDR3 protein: CASKPGGQDTQYF. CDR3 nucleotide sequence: TGTGCCAGCAAACCGGGGGGGCAAGATACGCAGTATTTT.

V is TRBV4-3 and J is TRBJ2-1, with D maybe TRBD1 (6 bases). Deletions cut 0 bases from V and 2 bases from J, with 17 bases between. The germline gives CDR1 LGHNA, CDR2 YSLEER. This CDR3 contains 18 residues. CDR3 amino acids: CASSQEPRGPLPYNEQFF. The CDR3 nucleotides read TGCGCCAGCAGCCAAGAACCCAGGGGCCCGCTACCCTACAATGAGCAGTTCTTC.

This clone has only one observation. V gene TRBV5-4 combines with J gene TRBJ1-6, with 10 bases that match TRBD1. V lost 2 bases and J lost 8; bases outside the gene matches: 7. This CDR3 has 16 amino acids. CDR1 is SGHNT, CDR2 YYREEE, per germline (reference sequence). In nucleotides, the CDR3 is TGTGCCAGCAGCTTAGGTATCGGGACAGGGGATTCACCCCTCCACTTT. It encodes CASSLGIGTGDSPLHF. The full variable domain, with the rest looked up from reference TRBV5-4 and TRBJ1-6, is ETGVTQSPTHLIKTRGQQVTLRCSSQSGHNTVSWYQQALGQGPQFIFQYYREEENGRGNFPPRFSGLQFPNYSSELNVNALELDDSALYLCASSLGIGTGDSPLHFGNGTRLTVT.

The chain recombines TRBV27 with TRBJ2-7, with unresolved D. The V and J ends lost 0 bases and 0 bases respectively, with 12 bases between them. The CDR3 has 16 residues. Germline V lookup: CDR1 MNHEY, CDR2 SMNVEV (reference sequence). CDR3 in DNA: TGTGCCAGCAGTTTATCTGCGGTCCGAAGCTCCTACGAGCAGTACTTC. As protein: CASSLSAVRSSYEQYF.

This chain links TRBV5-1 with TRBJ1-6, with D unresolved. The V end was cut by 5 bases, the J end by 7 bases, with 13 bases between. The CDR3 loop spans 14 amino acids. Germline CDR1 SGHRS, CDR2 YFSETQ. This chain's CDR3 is CASRDTKTNSPLHF. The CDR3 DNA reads TGCGCCAGCAGAGACACCAAGACAAATTCACCCCTCCACTTT.

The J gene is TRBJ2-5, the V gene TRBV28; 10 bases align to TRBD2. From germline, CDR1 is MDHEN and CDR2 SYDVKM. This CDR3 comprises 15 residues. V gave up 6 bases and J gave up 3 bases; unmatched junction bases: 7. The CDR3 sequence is CASRLSGGVKETQYF. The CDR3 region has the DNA TGTGCCAGCAGATTGAGCGGGGGGGTTAAAGAGACCCAGTACTTC.

The CDR3 region is CASSLGDRQPSNQPQHF. CDR3 in DNA: TGTGCCAGCAGCTTAGGCGACAGGCAACCTAGCAATCAGCCCCAGCATTTT. The chain links TRBV7-8 to TRBJ1-5; the D gene is possibly TRBD1 (6 bases). V dropped 1 base and J dropped 0 bases, with 13 bases sitting between them. The CDR3 contains 17 residues. CDR1 and CDR2 (germline): SGHVS, FQNEAQ.

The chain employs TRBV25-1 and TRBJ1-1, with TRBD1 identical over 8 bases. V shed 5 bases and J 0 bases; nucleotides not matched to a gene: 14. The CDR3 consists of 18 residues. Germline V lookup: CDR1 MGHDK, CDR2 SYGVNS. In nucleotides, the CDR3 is TGTGCCAGCAGTACCTATTTTGGGACAGGTGGGCTGAACACTGAAGCTTTCTTT. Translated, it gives CASSTYFGTGGLNTEAFF.